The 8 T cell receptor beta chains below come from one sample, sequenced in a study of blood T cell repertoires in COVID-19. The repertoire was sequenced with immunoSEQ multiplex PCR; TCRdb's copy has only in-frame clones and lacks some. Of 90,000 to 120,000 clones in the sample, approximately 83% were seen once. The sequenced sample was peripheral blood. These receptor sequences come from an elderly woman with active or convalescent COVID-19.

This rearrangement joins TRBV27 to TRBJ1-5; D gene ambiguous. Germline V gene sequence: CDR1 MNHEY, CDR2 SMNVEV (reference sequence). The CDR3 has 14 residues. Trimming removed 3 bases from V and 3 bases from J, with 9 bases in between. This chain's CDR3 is CASSLRPFNQPQHF. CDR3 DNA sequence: TGTGCCAGCAGTTTGCGGCCGTTCAATCAGCCCCAGCATTTT.

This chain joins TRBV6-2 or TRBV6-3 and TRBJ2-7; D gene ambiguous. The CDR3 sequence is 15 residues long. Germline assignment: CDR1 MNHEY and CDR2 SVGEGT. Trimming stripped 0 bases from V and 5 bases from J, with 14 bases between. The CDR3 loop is CASSYSARSLDEQYF. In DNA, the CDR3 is TGTGCCAGCAGTTACTCGGCTAGAAGTCTCGACGAGCAGTACTTC.

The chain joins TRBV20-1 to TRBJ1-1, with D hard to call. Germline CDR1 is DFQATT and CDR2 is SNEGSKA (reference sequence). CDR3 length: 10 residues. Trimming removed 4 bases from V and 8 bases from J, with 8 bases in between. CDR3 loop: CSAKTEEAFF. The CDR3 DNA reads TGCAGTGCTAAAACAGAGGAAGCTTTCTTT.

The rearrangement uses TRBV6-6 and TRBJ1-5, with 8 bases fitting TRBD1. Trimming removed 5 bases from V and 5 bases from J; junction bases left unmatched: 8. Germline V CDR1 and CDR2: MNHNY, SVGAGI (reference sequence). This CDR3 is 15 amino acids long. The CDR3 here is CASSPEGQGDQPQHF. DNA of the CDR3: TGTGCCAGCAGTCCGGAAGGACAGGGAGATCAGCCCCAGCATTTT.

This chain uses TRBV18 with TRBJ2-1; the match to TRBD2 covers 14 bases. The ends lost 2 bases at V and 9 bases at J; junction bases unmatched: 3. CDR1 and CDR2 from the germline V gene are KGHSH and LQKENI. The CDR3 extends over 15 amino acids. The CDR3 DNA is TGTGCCAGCTCACCATCGACTAGCGGGAGGGGTGAGCAGTTCTTC. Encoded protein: CASSPSTSGRGEQFF. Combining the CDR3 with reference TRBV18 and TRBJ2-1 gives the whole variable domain NAGVMQNPRHLVRRRGQEARLRCSPMKGHSHVYWYRQLPEEGLKFMVYLQKENIIDESGMPKERFSAEFPKEGPSILRIQQVVRGDSAAYFCASSPSTSGRGEQFFGPGTRLTVL.

The CDR3 DNA reads TGCGCCAGCAGCCCACCCGGGTCAGATACGCAGTATTTT. As protein: CASSPPGSDTQYF. The J gene is TRBJ2-3, the V gene TRBV5-1; no definite D call. The V gene lost 4 bases and the J gene lost 4 bases, with 10 bases spanning the gap. CDR3 length: 13 amino acids. Germline CDR1 reads SGHRS; CDR2 reads YFSETQ.

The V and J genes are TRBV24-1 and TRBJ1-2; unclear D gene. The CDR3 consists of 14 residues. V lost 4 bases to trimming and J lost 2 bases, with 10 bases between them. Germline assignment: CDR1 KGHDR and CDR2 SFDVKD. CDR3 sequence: CATSEREINYGYTF. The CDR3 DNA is TGTGCCACCAGTGAGCGGGAAATCAACTATGGCTACACCTTC.

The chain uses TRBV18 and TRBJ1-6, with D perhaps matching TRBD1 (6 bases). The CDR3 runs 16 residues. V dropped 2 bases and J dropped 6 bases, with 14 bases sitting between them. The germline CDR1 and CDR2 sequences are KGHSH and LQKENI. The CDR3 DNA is TGTGCCAGCTCACCATCTCAGGGGCAACCTAATTCACCCCTCCACTTT. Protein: CASSPSQGQPNSPLHF.